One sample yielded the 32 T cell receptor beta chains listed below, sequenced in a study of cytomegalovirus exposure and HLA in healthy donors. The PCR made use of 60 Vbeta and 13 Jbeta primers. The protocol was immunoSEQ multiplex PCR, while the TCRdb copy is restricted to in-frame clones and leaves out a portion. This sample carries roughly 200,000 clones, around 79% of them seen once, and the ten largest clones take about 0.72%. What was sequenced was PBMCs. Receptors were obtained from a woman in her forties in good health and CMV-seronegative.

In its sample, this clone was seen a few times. CDR3 bases: TGTGCCAGCAACCAACAGGGGAGCAATCAGCCCCAGCATTTT. This translates into CASNQQGSNQPQHF. This sequence joins TRBV6-5 and TRBJ1-5; 7 bases agree with TRBD1. V shed 7 bases, J shed 1 base, and the junction held 4 bases outside the gene matches. In germline, CDR1 is MNHEY, CDR2 SVGAGI. The CDR3 runs 14 residues.

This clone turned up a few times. The CDR3 protein is CASSPFGQVRSGANVLTF. The CDR3 DNA reads TGTGCCAGCAGCCCTTTCGGACAGGTCCGCTCTGGGGCCAACGTCCTGACTTTC. The rearrangement uses TRBV5-6 and TRBJ2-6, with 7 bases fitting TRBD1. The CDR3 consists of 18 residues. CDR1 and CDR2 from the germline V gene are SGHDT and YYEEEE. With 4 bases clipped from V and 0 bases from J, the junction kept 10 bases outside the gene matches.

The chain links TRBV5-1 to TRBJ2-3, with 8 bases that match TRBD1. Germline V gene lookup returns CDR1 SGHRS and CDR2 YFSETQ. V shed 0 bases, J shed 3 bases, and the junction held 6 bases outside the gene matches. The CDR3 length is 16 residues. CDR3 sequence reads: CASSLAQGGQTDTQYF. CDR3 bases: TGCGCCAGCAGCTTGGCACAGGGGGGTCAGACAGATACGCAGTATTTT.

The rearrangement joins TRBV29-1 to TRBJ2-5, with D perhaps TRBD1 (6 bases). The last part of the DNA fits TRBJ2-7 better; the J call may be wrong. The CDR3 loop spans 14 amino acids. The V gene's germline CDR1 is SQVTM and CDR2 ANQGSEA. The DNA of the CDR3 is TGCAGCGTTGACCTGCCAGGGGCGTATAACGAGCAGTACTTC. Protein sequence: CSVDLPGAYNEQYF.

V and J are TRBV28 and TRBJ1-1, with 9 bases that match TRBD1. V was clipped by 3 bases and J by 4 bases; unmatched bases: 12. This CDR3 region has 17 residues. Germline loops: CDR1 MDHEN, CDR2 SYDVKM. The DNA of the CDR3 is TGTGCCAGCAGTTTGCTCGGCGGGACAGGGTTGGGCACTGAAGCTTTCTTT. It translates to CASSLLGGTGLGTEAFF.

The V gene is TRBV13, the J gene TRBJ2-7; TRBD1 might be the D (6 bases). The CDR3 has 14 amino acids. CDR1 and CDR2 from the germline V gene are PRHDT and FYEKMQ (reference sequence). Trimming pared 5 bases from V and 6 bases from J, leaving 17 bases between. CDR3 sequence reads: CASSPLQGGSEQYF. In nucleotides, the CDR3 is TGTGCCAGCAGCCCGTTACAGGGTGGGAGCGAGCAGTACTTC.

The CDR3 sequence is CASSFSGGNTEAFF. DNA for the CDR3: TGTGCCAGCAGCTTTTCCGGGGGTAACACTGAAGCTTTCTTT. This chain uses TRBV7-9 with TRBJ1-1, with D maybe TRBD1 (5 bases). V was shortened by 3 bases and J by 2 bases, with 10 bases between the two germline ends. The CDR3 spans 14 residues. Germline CDR1 reads SEHNR; CDR2 reads FQNEAQ (reference sequence). The complete variable domain, with remaining parts taken from reference TRBV7-9 and TRBJ1-1, reads DTGVSQNPRHKITKRGQNVTFRCDPISEHNRLYWYRQTLGQGPEFLTYFQNEAQLEKSRLLSDRFSAERPKGSFSTLEIQRTEQGDSAMYLCASSFSGGNTEAFFGQGTRLTVV.

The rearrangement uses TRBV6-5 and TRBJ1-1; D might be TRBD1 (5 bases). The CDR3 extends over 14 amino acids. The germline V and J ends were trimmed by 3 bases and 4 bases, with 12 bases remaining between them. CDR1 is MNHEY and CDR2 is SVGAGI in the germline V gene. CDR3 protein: CASSYRRGGTEAFF. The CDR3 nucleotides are TGTGCCAGCAGTTATCGAAGGGGAGGCACTGAAGCTTTCTTT.

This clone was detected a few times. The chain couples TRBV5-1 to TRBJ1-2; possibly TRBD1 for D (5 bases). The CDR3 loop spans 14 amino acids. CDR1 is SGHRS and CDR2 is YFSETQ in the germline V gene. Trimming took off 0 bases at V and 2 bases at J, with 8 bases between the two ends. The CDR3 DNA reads TGCGCCAGCAGCTTGGGGGACTTCAACTATGGCTACACCTTC. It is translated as CASSLGDFNYGYTF.

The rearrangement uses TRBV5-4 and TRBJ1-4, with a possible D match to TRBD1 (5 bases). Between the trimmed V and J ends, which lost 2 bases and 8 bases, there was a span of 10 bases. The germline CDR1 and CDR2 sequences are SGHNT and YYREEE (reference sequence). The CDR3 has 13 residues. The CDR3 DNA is TGTGCCAGCAGCTTCAGGGTAGGAGAAAAACTGTTTTTT. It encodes CASSFRVGEKLFF.

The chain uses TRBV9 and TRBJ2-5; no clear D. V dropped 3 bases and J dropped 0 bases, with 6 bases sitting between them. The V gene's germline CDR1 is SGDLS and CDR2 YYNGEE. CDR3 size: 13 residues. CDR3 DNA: TGTGCCAGCAGCGAAACATACCAAGAGACCCAGTACTTC. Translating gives CASSETYQETQYF.

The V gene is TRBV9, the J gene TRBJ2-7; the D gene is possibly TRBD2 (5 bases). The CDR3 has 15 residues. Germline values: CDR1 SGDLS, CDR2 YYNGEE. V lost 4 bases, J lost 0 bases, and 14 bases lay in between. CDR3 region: CASSRSGSNSYEQYF. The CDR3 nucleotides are TGTGCCAGCAGCCGGTCGGGGTCCAACTCCTACGAGCAGTACTTC.

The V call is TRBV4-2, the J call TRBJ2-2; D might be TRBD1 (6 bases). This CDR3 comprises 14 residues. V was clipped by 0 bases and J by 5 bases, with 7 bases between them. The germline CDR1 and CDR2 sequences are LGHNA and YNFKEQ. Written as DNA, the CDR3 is TGTGCCAGCAGCCAAGATAGGGGGACCGGGGAGCTGTTTTTT. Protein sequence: CASSQDRGTGELFF.

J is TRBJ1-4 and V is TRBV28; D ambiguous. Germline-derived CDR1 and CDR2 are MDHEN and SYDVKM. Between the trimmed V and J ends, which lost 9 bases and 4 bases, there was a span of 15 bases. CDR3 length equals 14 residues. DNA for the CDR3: TGTGCCAGTTCAAGCCCGGGGATTAATGAAAAACTGTTTTTT. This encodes CASSSPGINEKLFF.

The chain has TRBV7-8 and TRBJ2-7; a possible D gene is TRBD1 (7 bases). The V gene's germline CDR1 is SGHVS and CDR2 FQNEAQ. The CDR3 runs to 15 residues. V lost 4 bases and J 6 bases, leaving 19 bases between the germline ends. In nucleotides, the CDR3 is TGTGCCAGCAGCTCGTCAGGGGGGAGGTCCACCGAGCAGTACTTC. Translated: CASSSSGGRSTEQYF.

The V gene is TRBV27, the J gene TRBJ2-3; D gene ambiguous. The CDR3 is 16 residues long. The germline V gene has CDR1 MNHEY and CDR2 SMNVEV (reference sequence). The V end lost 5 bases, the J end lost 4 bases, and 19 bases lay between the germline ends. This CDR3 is CASSPFPPSDSDTQYF. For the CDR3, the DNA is TGTGCCAGCAGTCCATTCCCACCCAGCGACTCAGATACGCAGTATTTT.

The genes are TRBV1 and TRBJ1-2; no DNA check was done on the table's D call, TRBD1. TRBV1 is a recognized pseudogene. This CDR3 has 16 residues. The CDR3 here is CTSSQVTGAPNYGYTF. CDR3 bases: TGCACCAGCAGCCAAGTGACAGGGGCCCCAAACTATGGCTACACCTTC.

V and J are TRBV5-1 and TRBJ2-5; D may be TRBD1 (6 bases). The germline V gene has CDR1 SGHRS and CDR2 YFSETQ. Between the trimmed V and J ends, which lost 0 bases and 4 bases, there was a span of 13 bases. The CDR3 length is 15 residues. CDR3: CASSLVARGVETQYF. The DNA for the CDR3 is TGCGCCAGCAGCTTGGTAGCCAGGGGAGTAGAGACCCAGTACTTC.

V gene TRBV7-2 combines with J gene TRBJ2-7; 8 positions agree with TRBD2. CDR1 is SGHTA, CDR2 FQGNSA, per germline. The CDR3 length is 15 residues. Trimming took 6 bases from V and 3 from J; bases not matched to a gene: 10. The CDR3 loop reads CASRYTSGGSYEQYF. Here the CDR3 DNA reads TGTGCCAGCAGGTACACTAGCGGAGGAAGCTACGAGCAGTACTTC.

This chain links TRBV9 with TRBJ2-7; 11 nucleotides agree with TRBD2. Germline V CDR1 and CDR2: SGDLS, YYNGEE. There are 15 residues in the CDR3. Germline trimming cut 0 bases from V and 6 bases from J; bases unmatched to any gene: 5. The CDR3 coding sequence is TGTGCCAGCAGCGTAGCACTAGCGGGAGAATCCGAGCAGTACTTC. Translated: CASSVALAGESEQYF.

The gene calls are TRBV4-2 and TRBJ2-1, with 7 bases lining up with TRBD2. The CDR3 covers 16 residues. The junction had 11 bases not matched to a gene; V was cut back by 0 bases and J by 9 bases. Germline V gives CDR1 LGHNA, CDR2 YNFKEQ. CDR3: CASSQDAAGTTSEQFF. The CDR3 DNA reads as TGTGCCAGCAGCCAAGATGCAGCGGGGACGACCTCTGAGCAGTTCTTC.

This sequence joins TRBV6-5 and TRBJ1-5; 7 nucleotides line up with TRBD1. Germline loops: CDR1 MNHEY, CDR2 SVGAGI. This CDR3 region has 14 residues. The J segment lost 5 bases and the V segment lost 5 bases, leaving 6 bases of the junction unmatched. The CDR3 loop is CASSQGVGDQPQHF. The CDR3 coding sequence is TGTGCCAGCAGTCAGGGGGTTGGGGATCAGCCCCAGCATTTT.

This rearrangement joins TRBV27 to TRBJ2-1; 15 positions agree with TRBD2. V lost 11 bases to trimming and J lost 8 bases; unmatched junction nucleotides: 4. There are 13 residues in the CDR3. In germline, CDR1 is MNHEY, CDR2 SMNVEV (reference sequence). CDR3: CAARTSGRDEQFF. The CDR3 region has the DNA TGTGCCGCTCGGACTAGCGGGAGGGATGAGCAGTTCTTC.

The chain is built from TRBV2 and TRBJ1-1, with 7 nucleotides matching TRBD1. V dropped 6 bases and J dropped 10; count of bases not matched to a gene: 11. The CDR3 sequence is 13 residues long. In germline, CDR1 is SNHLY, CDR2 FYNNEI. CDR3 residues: CASRDDRDCSAFF. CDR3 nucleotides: TGTGCCAGCAGGGACGACAGGGACTGCTCAGCTTTCTTT.

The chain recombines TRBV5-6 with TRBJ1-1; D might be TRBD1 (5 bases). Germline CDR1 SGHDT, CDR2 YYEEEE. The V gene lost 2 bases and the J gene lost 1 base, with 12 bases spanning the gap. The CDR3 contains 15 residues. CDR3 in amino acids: CASSFDGQTNTEAFF. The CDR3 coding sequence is TGTGCCAGCAGCTTTGATGGACAAACGAACACTGAAGCTTTCTTT.

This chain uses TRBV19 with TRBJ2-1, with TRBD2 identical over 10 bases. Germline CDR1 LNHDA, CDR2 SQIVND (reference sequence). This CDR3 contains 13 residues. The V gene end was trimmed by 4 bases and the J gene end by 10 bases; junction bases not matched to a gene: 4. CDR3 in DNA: TGTGCCAGTAGTACCAGGACTAGCGGAGAGCAGTTCTTC. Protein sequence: CASSTRTSGEQFF.

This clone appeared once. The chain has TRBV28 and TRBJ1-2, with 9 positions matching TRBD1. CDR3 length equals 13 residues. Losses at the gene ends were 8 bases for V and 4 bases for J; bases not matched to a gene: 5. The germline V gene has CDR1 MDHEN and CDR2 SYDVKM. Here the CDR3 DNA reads TGTGCCAGCGCTACAGGGGGCAGCTATGGCTACACCTTC. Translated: CASATGGSYGYTF.

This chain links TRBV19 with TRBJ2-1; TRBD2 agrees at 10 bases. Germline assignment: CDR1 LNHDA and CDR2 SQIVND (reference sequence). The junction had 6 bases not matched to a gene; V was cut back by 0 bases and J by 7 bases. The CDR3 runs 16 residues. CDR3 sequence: CASSIDPSGSRNEQFF. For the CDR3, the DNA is TGTGCCAGTAGTATAGATCCTAGCGGGAGTAGGAATGAGCAGTTCTTC.

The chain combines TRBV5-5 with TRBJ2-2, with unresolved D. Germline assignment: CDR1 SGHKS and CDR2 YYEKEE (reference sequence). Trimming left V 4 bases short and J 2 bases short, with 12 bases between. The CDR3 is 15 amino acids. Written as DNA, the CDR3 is TGTGCCAGCAGCCTACAGCCCACCAACACCGGGGAGCTGTTTTTT. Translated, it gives CASSLQPTNTGELFF.

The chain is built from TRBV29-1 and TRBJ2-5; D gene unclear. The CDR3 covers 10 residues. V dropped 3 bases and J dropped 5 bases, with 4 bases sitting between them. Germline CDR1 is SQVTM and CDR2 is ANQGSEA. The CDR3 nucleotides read TGCAGCGTTGATGAGGAGACCCAGTACTTC. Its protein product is CSVDEETQYF. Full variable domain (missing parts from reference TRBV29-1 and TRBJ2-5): SAVISQKPSRDICQRGTSLTIQCQVDSQVTMMFWYRQQPGQSLTLIATANQGSEATYESGFVIDKFPISRPNLTFSTLTVSNMSPEDSSIYLCSVDEETQYFGPGTRLLVL.

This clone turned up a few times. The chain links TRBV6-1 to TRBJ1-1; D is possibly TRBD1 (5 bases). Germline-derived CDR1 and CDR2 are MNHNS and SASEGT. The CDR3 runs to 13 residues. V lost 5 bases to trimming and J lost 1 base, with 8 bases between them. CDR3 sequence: CASSIQANTEAFF. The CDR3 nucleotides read TGTGCCAGCAGTATACAGGCGAACACTGAAGCTTTCTTT.

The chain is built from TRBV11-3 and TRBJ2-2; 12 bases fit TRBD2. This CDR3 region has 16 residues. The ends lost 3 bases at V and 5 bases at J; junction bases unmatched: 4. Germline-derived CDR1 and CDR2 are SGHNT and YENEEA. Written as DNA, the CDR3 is TGTGCCAGCAGCTTGTTCACTAGCGGGGGGACCGGGGAGCTGTTTTTT. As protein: CASSLFTSGGTGELFF.